The clone carrying this T cell receptor beta chain has a handful of counts. This CDR3 is also generated by other DNA sequences in the sample. This sample was taken from a study of blood T cell repertoires in COVID-19. The table came from immunoSEQ multiplex PCR; TCRdb's copy has only in-frame clones and leaves some out. The sample yields about 180,000 clones, approximately 80% seen once. The CDR3 contains 14 residues. Trimming left V 0 bases short and J 0 bases short, with 6 bases between. Germline CDR1 reads SGDLS; CDR2 reads YYNGEE. The rearrangement uses TRBV9 and TRBJ1-1; D gene ambiguous. This sequence originates from a human donor in a cohort sampled during active COVID-19. The specimen sequenced was peripheral blood. In DNA form, the CDR3 reads TGTGCCAGCAGCGTAGCAGGAATGAACACTGAAGCTTTCTTT. This codes for CASSVAGMNTEAFF.